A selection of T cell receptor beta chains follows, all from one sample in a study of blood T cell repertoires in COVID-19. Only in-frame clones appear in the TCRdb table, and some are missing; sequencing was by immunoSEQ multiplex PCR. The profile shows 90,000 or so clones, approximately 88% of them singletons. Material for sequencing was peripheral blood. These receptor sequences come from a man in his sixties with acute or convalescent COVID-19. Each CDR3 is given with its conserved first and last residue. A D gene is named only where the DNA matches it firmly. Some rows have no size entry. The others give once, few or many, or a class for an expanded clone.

cdr3_nt: TGTGCCAGCAGTTACCAGGCGGGAGAGTCCTACGAGCAGTACTTC; cdr3_aa: CASSYQAGESYEQYF; j_call: TRBJ2-7; v_call: TRBV6-5; d_call: TRBD2; clone_size: .
cdr3_nt: TGTGCCATCAGTGAGGGTAGTTTAGGGGCGGGCACAGATACGCAGTATTTT; cdr3_aa: CAISEGSLGAGTDTQYF; j_call: TRBJ2-3; v_call: TRBV10-3; d_call: .; clone_size: .
cdr3_nt: TGTGCCAGCTCAGAAGACAGGGGGCGGAACGAGCAGTACTTC; cdr3_aa: CASSEDRGRNEQYF; j_call: TRBJ2-7; v_call: TRBV18; d_call: TRBD1; clone_size: .
cdr3_nt: TGCGCCAGCAGCCAAAAACTAGCGGAGTCCGGAGATACGCAGTATTTT; cdr3_aa: CASSQKLAESGDTQYF; j_call: TRBJ2-3; v_call: TRBV4-1; d_call: TRBD2; clone_size: .
cdr3_nt: TGTGCCAGCAGCCAAGATCAAGCCTACTCTGGGGCCAACGTCCTGACTTTC; cdr3_aa: CASSQDQAYSGANVLTF; j_call: TRBJ2-6; v_call: TRBV14; d_call: .; clone_size: once
cdr3_nt: TGTGCCAGCAGCCCAGGGGGGATAGAAGAGACCCAGTACTTC; cdr3_aa: CASSPGGIEETQYF; j_call: TRBJ2-5; v_call: TRBV6-6; d_call: .; clone_size: .
cdr3_nt: TGCGCCAGCAGCTCGCTTCAGGGTAGTGAAAAACTGTTTTTT; cdr3_aa: CASSSLQGSEKLFF; j_call: TRBJ1-4; v_call: TRBV5-1; d_call: .; clone_size: .
cdr3_nt: TGTGCCAGTAGTTCCTCCGGGACTAGGGGCGACGAGCAGTACTTC; cdr3_aa: CASSSSGTRGDEQYF; j_call: TRBJ2-7; v_call: TRBV19; d_call: TRBD2; clone_size: .
cdr3_nt: TGTGCCAGCAGCTTAAGGAGCGGCCAAGAGACCCAGTACTTC; cdr3_aa: CASSLRSGQETQYF; j_call: TRBJ2-5; v_call: TRBV13; d_call: .; clone_size: .
cdr3_nt: TGTGCCAGAGTACCAGGGAAGAGGAGAAGAAAAAGACTTTATGGCTACACCTTC; cdr3_aa: CARVPGKRRRKRLYGYTF; j_call: TRBJ1-2; v_call: TRBV5-3; d_call: .; clone_size: .
cdr3_nt: TGTGCCAGCAGCTTGGAGGCAGCTAGCTCCTACGAGCAGTACTTC; cdr3_aa: CASSLEAASSYEQYF; j_call: TRBJ2-7; v_call: TRBV7-3; d_call: .; clone_size: .
cdr3_nt: TGTGCCAGCAGCTTGGGACAGATCTCTGGGGCCAACGTCCTGACTTTC; cdr3_aa: CASSLGQISGANVLTF; j_call: TRBJ2-6; v_call: TRBV5-8; d_call: .; clone_size: .
cdr3_nt: TGTGCCTGGAGTGTAGGGGTTCGGTGGGGCGATAATTCACCCCTCCACTTT; cdr3_aa: CAWSVGVRWGDNSPLHF; j_call: TRBJ1-6; v_call: TRBV30; d_call: .; clone_size: .
cdr3_nt: TGTGCCACCGGGAGGGGTTTAGACAATCAGCCCCAGCATTTT; cdr3_aa: CATGRGLDNQPQHF; j_call: TRBJ1-5; v_call: TRBV15; d_call: .; clone_size: .
cdr3_nt: TGCGCCAGCAGCCTCGGACTAGCGGGAGGGAAGAACGAGCAGTACTTC; cdr3_aa: CASSLGLAGGKNEQYF; j_call: TRBJ2-7; v_call: TRBV5-1; d_call: TRBD2; clone_size: .
cdr3_nt: TGCAGCGTGGTACCGGGAGACCGGGGCTACACCTTC; cdr3_aa: CSVVPGDRGYTF; j_call: TRBJ1-2; v_call: TRBV29-1; d_call: .; clone_size: few
cdr3_nt: TGTGCCAGTAGTATCCACCGCCTCAGGGATAGAGGCGGGGAGCTGTTTTTT; cdr3_aa: CASSIHRLRDRGGELFF; j_call: TRBJ2-2; v_call: TRBV19; d_call: .; clone_size: few
cdr3_nt: TGTGCCAGTAGTAACCACATGGCCACTGAAGCTTTCTTT; cdr3_aa: CASSNHMATEAFF; j_call: TRBJ1-1; v_call: TRBV19; d_call: .; clone_size: .
cdr3_nt: TGTGCCAGCAGTGATATACTCTATGGCTACACCTTC; cdr3_aa: CASSDILYGYTF; j_call: TRBJ1-2; v_call: TRBV6-1; d_call: .; clone_size: .
cdr3_nt: TGCGCCAGCAGCCTCGGGGGTCCCCAAGAGACCCAGTACTTC; cdr3_aa: CASSLGGPQETQYF; j_call: TRBJ2-5; v_call: TRBV4-1; d_call: .; clone_size: .
cdr3_nt: TGTGCCAGCAGCCGTCAGGGGTGGGCTTTCTTT; cdr3_aa: CASSRQGWAFF; j_call: TRBJ1-1; v_call: TRBV3-1/TRBV3-2; d_call: .; clone_size: few
cdr3_nt: TGTGCCAGCAGTTACTCGATATCAGGGGCAATCGGGGAGCTGTTTTTT; cdr3_aa: CASSYSISGAIGELFF; j_call: TRBJ2-2; v_call: TRBV6-5; d_call: .; clone_size: .
cdr3_nt: TGTGCCAGCAGCTTAGTGGGGACAGGGGGCAATCAGCCCCAGCATTTT; cdr3_aa: CASSLVGTGGNQPQHF; j_call: TRBJ1-5; v_call: TRBV7-9; d_call: TRBD1; clone_size: .
cdr3_nt: TGTGCCACCAGTGCCATCAATGAGCAGTTCTTC; cdr3_aa: CATSAINEQFF; j_call: TRBJ2-1; v_call: TRBV24-1; d_call: .; clone_size: .
cdr3_nt: TGTGCCAGCAGACTAGCGGGAGGTTCGGATACGCAGTATTTT; cdr3_aa: CASRLAGGSDTQYF; j_call: TRBJ2-3; v_call: TRBV2; d_call: TRBD2; clone_size: .
cdr3_nt: TGTGCCAGCTCTCAACCGGCGGGACAGTCAAACACTGAAGCTTTCTTT; cdr3_aa: CASSQPAGQSNTEAFF; j_call: TRBJ1-1; v_call: TRBV18; d_call: TRBD1; clone_size: .
cdr3_nt: TGTGCCGCCGAGGCAGGGGTCGGGGACACCATATATTTT; cdr3_aa: CAAEAGVGDTIYF; j_call: TRBJ1-3; v_call: TRBV28; d_call: .; clone_size: .
cdr3_nt: TGTGCCAGCAGTTGGGGAGGGGCGGCCACTGAAGCTTTCTTT; cdr3_aa: CASSWGGAATEAFF; j_call: TRBJ1-1; v_call: TRBV27; d_call: .; clone_size: .
cdr3_nt: TGTGCCAGTAGACGGGACAGGGCCGCTGAAGCTTTCTTT; cdr3_aa: CASRRDRAAEAFF; j_call: TRBJ1-1; v_call: TRBV19; d_call: TRBD1; clone_size: .
cdr3_nt: TGTGCCAGCAGCTTAGTGACTAGCGGGGCGACGAAGTACTTC; cdr3_aa: CASSLVTSGATKYF; j_call: TRBJ2-7; v_call: TRBV27; d_call: TRBD2; clone_size: .
cdr3_nt: TGTGCCAGCATGGCGGGCCGGTGGGGCTACACCTTC; cdr3_aa: CASMAGRWGYTF; j_call: TRBJ1-2; v_call: TRBV6-5; d_call: .; clone_size: .
cdr3_nt: TGTGCCAGCATCCTGGGACTAGCGTCTGAGCAGTTCTTC; cdr3_aa: CASILGLASEQFF; j_call: TRBJ2-1; v_call: TRBV12-3/TRBV12-4; d_call: TRBD2; clone_size: .
cdr3_nt: TGTGCCAGCAGCTTACAGCCCCCGGGCACCGGGGAGCTGTTTTTT; cdr3_aa: CASSLQPPGTGELFF; j_call: TRBJ2-2; v_call: TRBV7-3; d_call: .; clone_size: .
cdr3_nt: TGTGCCAGCAGCTTAGATTGGGCGGGTGGGGTTAGCACAGATACGCAGTATTTT; cdr3_aa: CASSLDWAGGVSTDTQYF; j_call: TRBJ2-3; v_call: TRBV11-2; d_call: .; clone_size: .
cdr3_nt: TGTGCCAGCAGCCAAGTCACGACAGGGGGGGCTTTCTTT; cdr3_aa: CASSQVTTGGAFF; j_call: TRBJ1-1; v_call: TRBV14; d_call: TRBD1; clone_size: .
cdr3_nt: TGCGCCAGCAGTGAGTCGGGAGGGCTGAACACTGAAGCTTTCTTT; cdr3_aa: CASSESGGLNTEAFF; j_call: TRBJ1-1; v_call: TRBV10-2; d_call: .; clone_size: .
cdr3_nt: TGTGCCATCAGTGAGTCGCGGGGCGCGGGAAATCAGCCCCAGCATTTT; cdr3_aa: CAISESRGAGNQPQHF; j_call: TRBJ1-5; v_call: TRBV10-3; d_call: .; clone_size: few